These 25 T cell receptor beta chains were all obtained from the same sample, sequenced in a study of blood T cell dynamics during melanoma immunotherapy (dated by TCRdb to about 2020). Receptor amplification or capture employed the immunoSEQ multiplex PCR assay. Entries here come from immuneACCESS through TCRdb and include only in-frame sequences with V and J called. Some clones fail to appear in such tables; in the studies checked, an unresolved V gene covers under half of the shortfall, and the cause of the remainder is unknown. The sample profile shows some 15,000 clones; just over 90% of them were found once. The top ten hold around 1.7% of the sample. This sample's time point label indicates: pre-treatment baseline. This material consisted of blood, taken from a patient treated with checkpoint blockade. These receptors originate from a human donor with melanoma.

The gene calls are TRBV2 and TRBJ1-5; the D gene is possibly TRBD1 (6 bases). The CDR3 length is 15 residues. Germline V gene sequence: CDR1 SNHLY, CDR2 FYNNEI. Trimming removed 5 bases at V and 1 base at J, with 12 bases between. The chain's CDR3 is CASSQGGKSNQPQHF. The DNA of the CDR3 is TGTGCCAGCAGTCAAGGGGGGAAAAGCAATCAGCCCCAGCATTTT. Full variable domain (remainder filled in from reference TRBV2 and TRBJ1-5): EPEVTQTPSHQVTQMGQEVILRCVPISNHLYFYWYRQILGQKVEFLVSFYNNEISEKSEIFDDQFSVERPDGSNFTLKIRSTKLEDSAMYFCASSQGGKSNQPQHFGDGTRLSIL.

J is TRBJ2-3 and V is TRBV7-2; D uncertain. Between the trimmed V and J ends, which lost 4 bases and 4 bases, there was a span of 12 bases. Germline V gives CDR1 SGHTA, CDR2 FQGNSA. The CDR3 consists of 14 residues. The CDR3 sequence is CASSYRLPPDTQYF. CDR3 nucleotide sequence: TGTGCCAGCAGCTATCGACTCCCCCCAGATACGCAGTATTTT.

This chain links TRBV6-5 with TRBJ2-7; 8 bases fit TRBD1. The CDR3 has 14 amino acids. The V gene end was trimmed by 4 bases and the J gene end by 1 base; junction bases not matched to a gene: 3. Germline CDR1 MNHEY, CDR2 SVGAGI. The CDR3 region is CASSSGDRSYEQYF. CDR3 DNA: TGTGCCAGCAGTTCTGGGGACAGGTCCTACGAGCAGTACTTC.

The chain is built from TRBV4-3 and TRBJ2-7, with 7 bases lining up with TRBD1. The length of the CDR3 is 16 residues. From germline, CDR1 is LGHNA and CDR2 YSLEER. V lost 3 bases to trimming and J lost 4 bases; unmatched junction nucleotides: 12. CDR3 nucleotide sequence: TGCGCCAGCAGCCAGGGCCCGGTGTCAGGGGGATACGAGCAGTACTTC. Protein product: CASSQGPVSGGYEQYF.

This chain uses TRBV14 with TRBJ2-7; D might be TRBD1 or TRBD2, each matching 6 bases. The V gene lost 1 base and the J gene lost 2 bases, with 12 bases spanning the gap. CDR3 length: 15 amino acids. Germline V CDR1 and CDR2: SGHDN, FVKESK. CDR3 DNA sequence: TGTGCCAGCAGCCAAGTGGTCGGGGGCCCCTACGAGCAGTACTTC. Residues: CASSQVVGGPYEQYF.

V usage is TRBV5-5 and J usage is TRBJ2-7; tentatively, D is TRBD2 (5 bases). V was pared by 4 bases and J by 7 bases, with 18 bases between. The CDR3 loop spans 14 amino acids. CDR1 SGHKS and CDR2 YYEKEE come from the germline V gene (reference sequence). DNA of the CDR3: TGTGCCAGCAGCCCCACGGCGGGCGGCGGGGAGCAGTACTTC. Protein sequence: CASSPTAGGGEQYF.

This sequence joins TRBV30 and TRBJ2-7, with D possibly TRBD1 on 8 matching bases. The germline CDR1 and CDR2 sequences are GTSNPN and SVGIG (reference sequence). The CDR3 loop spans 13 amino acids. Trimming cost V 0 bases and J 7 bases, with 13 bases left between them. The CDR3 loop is CAWSVHRGGEQYF. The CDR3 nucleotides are TGTGCCTGGAGTGTCCACAGGGGGGGGGAGCAGTACTTC.

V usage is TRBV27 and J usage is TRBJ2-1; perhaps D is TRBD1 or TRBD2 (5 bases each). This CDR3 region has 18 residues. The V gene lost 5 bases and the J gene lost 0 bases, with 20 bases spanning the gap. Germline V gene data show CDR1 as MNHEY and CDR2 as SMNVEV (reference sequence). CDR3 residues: CASSPSRGVVSSYNEQFF. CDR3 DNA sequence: TGTGCCAGCAGTCCATCTAGGGGAGTGGTGAGCTCCTACAATGAGCAGTTCTTC.

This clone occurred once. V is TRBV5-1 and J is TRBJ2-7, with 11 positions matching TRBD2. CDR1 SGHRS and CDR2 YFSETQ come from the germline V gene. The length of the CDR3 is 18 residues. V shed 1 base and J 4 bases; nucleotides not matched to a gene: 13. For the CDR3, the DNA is TGCGCCAGCAGCTTGTCCTTTTCTAGCGGGGGGCCATCGTACGAGCAGTACTTC. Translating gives CASSLSFSSGGPSYEQYF.

The CDR3, as DNA: TGCGCCAGCAGCCAATCACTAGCGGGGGGATACCAAGAGACCCAGTACTTC. It codes for CASSQSLAGGYQETQYF. The chain uses TRBV4-1 and TRBJ2-5; 12 bases match TRBD2. CDR1 and CDR2 (germline): MGHRA, YSYEKL. V lost 2 bases, J lost 0 bases, and 4 bases stayed unmatched. CDR3 length equals 17 residues.

The CDR3, as DNA: TGTGCCAGCAGCTTCCTGGGGCTAGCCTACGAGCAGTACTTC. It translates to CASSFLGLAYEQYF. The gene calls are TRBV7-2 and TRBJ2-5, with D perhaps matching TRBD1 (5 bases). The J call is in doubt because the DNA end fits TRBJ2-7 better. The CDR3 is made up of 14 amino acids. Germline lookup yields CDR1 SGHTA and CDR2 FQGNSA.

CDR3 sequence reads: CASSKTTGLYEQYF. CDR3 nucleotide sequence: TGTGCCAGTAGTAAAACGACAGGGTTATACGAGCAGTACTTC. The rearrangement joins TRBV19 to TRBJ2-7, with 7 positions matching TRBD1. The CDR3 is made up of 14 amino acids. J was trimmed by 4 bases and V by 4 bases; bases with no gene match: 7. The germline CDR1 and CDR2 sequences are LNHDA and SQIVND (reference sequence).

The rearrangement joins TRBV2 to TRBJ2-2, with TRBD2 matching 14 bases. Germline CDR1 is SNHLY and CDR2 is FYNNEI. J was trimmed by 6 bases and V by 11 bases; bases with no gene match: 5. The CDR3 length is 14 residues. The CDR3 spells CARRTSGRSGELFF. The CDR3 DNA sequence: TGTGCCCGCCGGACTAGCGGGAGGTCCGGGGAGCTGTTTTTT.

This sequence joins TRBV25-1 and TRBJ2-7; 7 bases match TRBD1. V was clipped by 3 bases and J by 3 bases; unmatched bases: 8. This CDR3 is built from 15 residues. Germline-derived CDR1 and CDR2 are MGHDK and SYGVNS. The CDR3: CASSEPTGNRYEQYF. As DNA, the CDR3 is TGTGCCAGCAGTGAGCCGACAGGGAACCGCTACGAGCAGTACTTC.

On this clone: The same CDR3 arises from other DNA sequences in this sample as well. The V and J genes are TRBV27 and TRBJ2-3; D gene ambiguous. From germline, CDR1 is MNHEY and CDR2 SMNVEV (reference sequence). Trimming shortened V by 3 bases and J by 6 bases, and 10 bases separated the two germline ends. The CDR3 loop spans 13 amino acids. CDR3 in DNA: TGTGCCAGCAGTTTGTCTCGTCCCGATACGCAGTATTTT. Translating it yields CASSLSRPDTQYF.

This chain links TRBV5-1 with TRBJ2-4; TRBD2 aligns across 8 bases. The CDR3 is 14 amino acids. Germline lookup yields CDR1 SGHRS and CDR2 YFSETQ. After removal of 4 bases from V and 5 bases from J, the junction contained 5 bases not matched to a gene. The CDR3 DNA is TGCGCCAGCAGCCGTAGCGGGGACGAAAACATTCAGTACTTC. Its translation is CASSRSGDENIQYF.

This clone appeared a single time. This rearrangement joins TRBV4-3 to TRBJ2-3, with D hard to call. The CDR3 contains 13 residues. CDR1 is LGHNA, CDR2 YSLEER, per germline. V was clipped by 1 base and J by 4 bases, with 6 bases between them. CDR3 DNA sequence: TGCGCCAGCAGCCAAGGGTCAGCAGATACGCAGTATTTT. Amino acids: CASSQGSADTQYF.

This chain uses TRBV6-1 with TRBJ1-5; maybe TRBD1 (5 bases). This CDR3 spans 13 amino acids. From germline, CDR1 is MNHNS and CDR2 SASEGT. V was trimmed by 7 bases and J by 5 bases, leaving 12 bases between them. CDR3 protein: CASTGWGDQPQHF. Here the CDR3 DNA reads TGTGCCAGCACGGGGTGGGGGGATCAGCCCCAGCATTTT.

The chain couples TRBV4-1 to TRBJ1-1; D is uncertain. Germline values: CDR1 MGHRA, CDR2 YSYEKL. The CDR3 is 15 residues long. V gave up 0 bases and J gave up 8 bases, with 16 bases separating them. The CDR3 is CASSQEVASLTEAFF. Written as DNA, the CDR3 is TGCGCCAGCAGCCAAGAAGTGGCCAGCCTAACGGAAGCTTTCTTT.

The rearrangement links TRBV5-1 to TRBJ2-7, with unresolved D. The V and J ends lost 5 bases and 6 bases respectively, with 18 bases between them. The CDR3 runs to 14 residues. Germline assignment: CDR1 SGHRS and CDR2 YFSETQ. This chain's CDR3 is CASRGGSYSGEQYF. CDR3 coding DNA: TGCGCCAGCAGAGGCGGCTCCTACTCGGGCGAGCAGTACTTC.

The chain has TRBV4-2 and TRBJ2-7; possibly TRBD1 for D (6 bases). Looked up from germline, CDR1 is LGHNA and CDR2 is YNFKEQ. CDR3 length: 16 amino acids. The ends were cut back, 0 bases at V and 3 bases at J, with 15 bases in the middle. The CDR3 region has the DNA TGTGCCAGCAGCCAAGATGGGGGCGGAATAATCTACGAGCAGTACTTC. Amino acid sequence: CASSQDGGGIIYEQYF.

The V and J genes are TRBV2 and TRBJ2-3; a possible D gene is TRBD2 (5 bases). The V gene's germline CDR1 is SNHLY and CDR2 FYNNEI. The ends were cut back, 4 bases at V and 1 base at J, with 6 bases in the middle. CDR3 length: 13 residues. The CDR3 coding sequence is TGTGCCAGCAGTGGTAGCGGCACAGATACGCAGTATTTT. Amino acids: CASSGSGTDTQYF.

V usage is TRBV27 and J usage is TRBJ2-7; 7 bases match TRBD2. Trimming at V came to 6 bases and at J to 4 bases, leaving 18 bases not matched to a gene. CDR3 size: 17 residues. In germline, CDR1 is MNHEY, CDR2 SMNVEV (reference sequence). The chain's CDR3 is CASSQRPEREGKYEQYF. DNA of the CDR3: TGTGCCAGCAGCCAACGGCCCGAGAGGGAGGGTAAATACGAGCAGTACTTC.

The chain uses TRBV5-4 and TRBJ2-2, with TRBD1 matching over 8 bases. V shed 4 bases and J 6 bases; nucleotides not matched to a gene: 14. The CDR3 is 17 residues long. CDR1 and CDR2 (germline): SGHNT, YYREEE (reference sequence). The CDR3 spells CASSLPTGATQAGELFF. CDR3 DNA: TGTGCCAGCAGCCTCCCGACAGGGGCGACCCAGGCCGGGGAGCTGTTTTTT.

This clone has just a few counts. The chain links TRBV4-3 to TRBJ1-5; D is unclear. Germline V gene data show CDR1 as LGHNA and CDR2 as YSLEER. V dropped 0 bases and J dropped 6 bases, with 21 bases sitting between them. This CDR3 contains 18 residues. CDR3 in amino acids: CASSQEVAGRALSQPQHF. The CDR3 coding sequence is TGCGCCAGCAGCCAAGAGGTGGCAGGTCGGGCTCTCAGTCAGCCCCAGCATTTT.